This passage covers 5 T cell receptor beta chains from one sample sequenced in a study of CD8+ T cells in alopecia areata. Sequencing templates came from extracted RNA that was reverse transcribed into cDNA. Clones were sequenced by immunoSEQ multiplex PCR, and TCRdb holds only the in-frame ones, with some missing. Of under 70,000 clones in the sample, under 75% were seen once. Sequencing used CD8+ T cells sorted from blood, obtained at week 0. Source of these receptors: a human donor with alopecia areata.

This clone has only a few counts. The V gene is TRBV10-3, the J gene TRBJ2-2; no clear D gene. The length of the CDR3 is 14 residues. Trimming pared 6 bases from V and 2 bases from J, leaving 10 bases between. CDR1 is ENHRY and CDR2 is SYGVKD in the germline V gene. The CDR3 loop is CAISDTANTGELFF. CDR3 sequence (DNA): TGTGCCATCAGCGACACAGCTAACACCGGGGAGCTGTTTTTT.

V gene TRBV29-1 combines with J gene TRBJ2-1; the match to TRBD2 covers 11 bases. V was pared by 2 bases and J by 0 bases, with 0 bases of the junction left unmatched. Per the germline V gene, CDR1 is SQVTM and CDR2 is ANQGSEA. The CDR3 runs 15 residues. CDR3 loop: CSVETSGSSYNEQFF. Here the CDR3 DNA reads TGCAGCGTTGAAACTAGCGGGAGCTCCTACAATGAGCAGTTCTTC.

This rearrangement joins TRBV5-1 to TRBJ1-1; possibly TRBD1 for D (6 bases). Trimming took off 0 bases at V and 5 bases at J, with 17 bases between the two ends. The CDR3 sequence is 16 residues long. Per the germline V gene, CDR1 is SGHRS and CDR2 is YFSETQ. CDR3 sequence (DNA): TGCGCCAGCAGCTTGGACCAACAGGGTGAGGGGACTGAAGCTTTCTTT. This encodes CASSLDQQGEGTEAFF.

The chain joins TRBV7-2 to TRBJ2-5, with 10 bases that match TRBD1. CDR1 is SGHTA and CDR2 is FQGNSA in the germline V gene. With 4 bases clipped from V and 2 bases from J, the junction kept 4 bases outside the gene matches. The CDR3 extends over 15 amino acids. CDR3 bases: TGTGCCAGCAGCTCGGACAGGGGGGTACAAGAGACCCAGTACTTC. It translates to CASSSDRGVQETQYF.

This clone was seen a few times. The gene calls are TRBV5-8 and TRBJ2-6; D may correspond to TRBD1 or TRBD2 (5 bases each). From germline, CDR1 is SGHTS and CDR2 YDEGEE. V was trimmed by 0 bases and J by 15 bases, leaving 7 bases between them. CDR3 length equals 11 residues. Here the CDR3 reads CASSLGGGLTF. The CDR3 DNA reads TGTGCCAGCAGCTTGGGTGGGGGCCTGACTTTC. The full variable domain, with the rest looked up from reference TRBV5-8 and TRBJ2-6, is EAGVTQSPTHLIKTRGQQATLRCSPISGHTSVYWYQQALGLGLQFLLWYDEGEERNRGNFPPRFSGRQFPNYSSELNVNALELEDSALYLCASSLGGGLTFGAGSRLTVL.